One sample yielded the 18 T cell receptor beta chains listed below, sequenced in a study of memory CD4+ T cells and cytomegalovirus serostatus. The sort gate was single viable CD3+CD4+CD8-CD45RO+ cells for memory CD4+ T cells. Libraries were prepared by immunoSEQ multiplex PCR; TCRdb keeps only in-frame clonotypes and omits some of them. The sample lists some 41,000 clones; 79% were seen once. The sample was memory CD4+ T cells from blood. The receptors stem from an adult in good health and CMV-seronegative.

The V gene is TRBV19, the J gene TRBJ2-2; 8 bases match TRBD2. Germline V gene data show CDR1 as LNHDA and CDR2 as SQIVND (reference sequence). This CDR3 comprises 15 residues. V was clipped by 5 bases and J by 3 bases; unmatched bases: 5. The CDR3 DNA reads as TGTGCCAGTAGTCGGCGGGGGGTCGACACCGGGGAGCTGTTTTTT. It specifies CASSRRGVDTGELFF.

The rearrangement links TRBV13 to TRBJ1-5; possibly TRBD1 for D (5 bases). V lost 4 bases to trimming and J lost 0 bases, with 19 bases between them. In germline, CDR1 is PRHDT, CDR2 FYEKMQ (reference sequence). This CDR3 spans 18 amino acids. This CDR3 is CASSSRQQENHSNQPQHF. In nucleotides, the CDR3 is TGTGCCAGCAGCTCAAGACAACAGGAAAACCATAGCAATCAGCCCCAGCATTTT.

J is TRBJ2-7 and V is TRBV7-2, with TRBD1 identical over 9 bases. Per germline, CDR1 SGHTA and CDR2 FQGNSA. V lost 4 bases, J lost 4 bases, and 8 bases stayed unmatched. The CDR3 extends over 15 amino acids. CDR3 region: CASSWMDRGGYEQYF. DNA for the CDR3: TGTGCCAGCAGCTGGATGGACAGGGGCGGGTACGAGCAGTACTTC.

The chain joins TRBV5-8 to TRBJ1-1, with a possible D match to TRBD1 (5 bases). The CDR3 contains 15 residues. Trimming shortened V by 6 bases and J by 5 bases, and 20 bases separated the two germline ends. CDR1 is SGHTS and CDR2 is YDEGEE in the germline V gene. The CDR3, as DNA: TGTGCCAGCACCCTCACAAATCGCGGGGGGACTGAAGCTTTCTTT. Residues: CASTLTNRGGTEAFF. The variable domain in full, completed from reference TRBV5-8 and TRBJ1-1, reads EAGVTQSPTHLIKTRGQQATLRCSPISGHTSVYWYQQALGLGLQFLLWYDEGEERNRGNFPPRFSGRQFPNYSSELNVNALELEDSALYLCASTLTNRGGTEAFFGQGTRLTVV.

V gene TRBV4-3 combines with J gene TRBJ2-2; TRBD1 matches at 7 bases. The CDR3 spans 17 residues. With V trimmed by 0 bases and J by 0 bases, 4 bases remained unmatched. The germline V gene encodes CDR1 LGHNA and CDR2 YSLEER. The CDR3 DNA reads as TGCGCCAGCAGCCAAGAATGGGGGACAGCGAACACCGGGGAGCTGTTTTTT. Protein product: CASSQEWGTANTGELFF.

This chain connects TRBV11-2 to TRBJ2-5; maybe TRBD2 (6 bases). There are 14 residues in the CDR3. Per the germline V gene, CDR1 is SGHAT and CDR2 is FQNNGV. With 5 bases removed from V and 1 base from J, the gap between germline ends came to 11 bases. The DNA for the CDR3 is TGTGCCAGCAGCGCCGCGGGGACCCAAGAGACCCAGTACTTC. Its protein product is CASSAAGTQETQYF.

The chain recombines TRBV9 with TRBJ1-1; TRBD1 matches 8 bases. CDR1 and CDR2 (germline): SGDLS, YYNGEE. Trimming cost V 2 bases and J 1 base; bases outside gene matches: 13. CDR3 length equals 18 residues. The CDR3 protein is CASSVRHTQGGPNTEAFF. Here the CDR3 DNA reads TGTGCCAGCAGCGTTCGTCACACACAGGGGGGCCCGAACACTGAAGCTTTCTTT.

The chain joins TRBV20-1 to TRBJ2-3; D call uncertain. There are 11 residues in the CDR3. Trimming shortened V by 7 bases and J by 5 bases, and 10 bases separated the two germline ends. The V gene's germline CDR1 is DFQATT and CDR2 SNEGSKA (reference sequence). The CDR3 coding sequence is TGCAGTGGTCTTTGGGGAGATACGCAGTATTTT. This encodes CSGLWGDTQYF.

This CDR3 is CASRGTGHRTYNEQFF. In DNA, the CDR3 is TGTGCCAGCAGGGGTACAGGGCACCGAACCTACAATGAGCAGTTCTTC. This sequence joins TRBV28 and TRBJ2-1; weak D call: TRBD1 (6 bases). The germline V and J ends were trimmed by 6 bases and 2 bases, with 17 bases remaining between them. Germline CDR1 and CDR2: MDHEN and SYDVKM. CDR3 length equals 16 residues. The complete variable domain, with remaining parts taken from reference TRBV28 and TRBJ2-1, reads DVKVTQSSRYLVKRTGEKVFLECVQDMDHENMFWYRQDPGLGLRLIYFSYDVKMKEKGDIPEGYSVSREKKERFSLILESASTNQTSMYLCASRGTGHRTYNEQFFGPGTRLTVL.

The J gene is TRBJ2-3, the V gene TRBV18; 11 bases match TRBD1. The CDR3 has 14 amino acids. Per germline, CDR1 KGHSH and CDR2 LQKENI. With 6 bases clipped from V and 6 bases from J, the junction kept 5 bases outside the gene matches. This CDR3 reads CASSSGTGGDTQYF. The CDR3 DNA is TGTGCCAGCTCCTCCGGGACAGGGGGTGATACGCAGTATTTT.

This sequence joins TRBV28 and TRBJ2-1; D might be TRBD1 or TRBD2, each matching 5 bases. There are 13 residues in the CDR3. In germline, CDR1 is MDHEN, CDR2 SYDVKM. Trimming shortened V by 8 bases and J by 5 bases, and 13 bases separated the two germline ends. CDR3 DNA sequence: TGTGCCAGCCTCCGGGACGGGGACAATGAGCAGTTCTTC. Translated, it gives CASLRDGDNEQFF.

V gene TRBV6-6 combines with J gene TRBJ1-1; D gene uncertain. Germline V gene data show CDR1 as MNHNY and CDR2 as SVGAGI (reference sequence). The CDR3 covers 13 residues. V lost 6 bases and J 2 bases, leaving 10 bases between the germline ends. The CDR3 nucleotides read TGTGCCAGCAGCCTCCCGGGAAACACTGAAGCTTTCTTT. Its translation: CASSLPGNTEAFF.

V and J are TRBV4-2 and TRBJ2-1, with unresolved D. The CDR3 contains 14 residues. Germline CDR1 reads LGHNA; CDR2 reads YNFKEQ. Trimming left V 0 bases short and J 5 bases short, with 8 bases between. In nucleotides, the CDR3 is TGTGCCAGCAGCCAAGATTTAAGAAACAATGAGCAGTTCTTC. This codes for CASSQDLRNNEQFF.

The chain has TRBV28 and TRBJ1-4; D not certain. CDR1 is MDHEN, CDR2 SYDVKM, per germline. The V end lost 2 bases, the J end lost 3 bases, and 10 bases lay between the germline ends. This CDR3 has 15 residues. The CDR3 DNA is TGTGCCAGCAGTTTAGGTGGCAGATCTAATGAAAAACTGTTTTTT. Residues: CASSLGGRSNEKLFF.

The chain recombines TRBV2 with TRBJ2-7; D gene uncertain. Deletions cut 7 bases from V and 2 bases from J, with 6 bases between. The CDR3 loop spans 11 amino acids. Germline assignment: CDR1 SNHLY and CDR2 FYNNEI. The CDR3 reads CASTGTYEQYF. The DNA for the CDR3 is TGTGCCAGCACTGGGACCTACGAGCAGTACTTC.

This clone was counted only a few times. The chain recombines TRBV6-1 with TRBJ2-6; D not certain. The CDR3 sequence is 15 residues long. Per germline, CDR1 MNHNS and CDR2 SASEGT. Trimming removed 3 bases at V and 0 bases at J, with 6 bases between. This chain's CDR3 is CASSESSSGANVLTF. CDR3 in DNA: TGTGCCAGCAGTGAGTCCAGCTCTGGGGCCAACGTCCTGACTTTC.

The table lists this clone with a few counts. The chain has TRBV19 and TRBJ1-1; tentative D call: TRBD1 (6 bases). This CDR3 region has 14 residues. V was clipped by 5 bases and J by 4 bases, with 14 bases between them. Germline lookup yields CDR1 LNHDA and CDR2 SQIVND (reference sequence). Here the CDR3 DNA reads TGTGCCAGTAGTGTCACAGGGATGGGCACTGAAGCTTTCTTT. Translation gives CASSVTGMGTEAFF.

The chain couples TRBV7-3 to TRBJ2-2; unclear D gene. Per germline, CDR1 SGHTA and CDR2 FQGTGA. V was cut by 5 bases and J by 4 bases, with 8 bases left in between. This CDR3 is built from 13 residues. For the CDR3, the DNA is TGTGCCAGCAGCCCTAGTGGCACCGGGGAGCTGTTTTTT. It encodes CASSPSGTGELFF.